The text below deals with one T cell receptor (beta chain). V was pared by 2 bases and J by 8 bases, with 13 bases between. The CDR3 is made up of 14 amino acids. Germline CDR1 reads MNHEY; CDR2 reads SVGEGT. Per the original methods: Nucleated cell counts were estimated from reference gene primer amplification. Sequenced by immunoSEQ multiplex PCR; TCRdb stores in-frame clones only, minus some. V, J and clone size are taken as reported in that table, and D and trimming were inferred from the DNA itself. The sample gives approximately 140,000 clones, around 84% of which show up once; about 40% is in the top ten. This specimen comes from a study of blood T cell repertoires in COVID-19. Study-level background: There were acute and convalescent COVID-19 samples, and they came from the United States, Italy and Spain.

The chain couples TRBV6-2 or TRBV6-3 to TRBJ2-1; a possible D gene is TRBD2 (6 bases). Sequences were obtained from peripheral blood. The source of this sequence is a human donor in a cohort sampled during active COVID-19. The CDR3: CASSYPGGDYEQFF. The DNA for the CDR3 is TGTGCCAGCAGTTACCCCGGGGGTGACTATGAGCAGTTCTTC.